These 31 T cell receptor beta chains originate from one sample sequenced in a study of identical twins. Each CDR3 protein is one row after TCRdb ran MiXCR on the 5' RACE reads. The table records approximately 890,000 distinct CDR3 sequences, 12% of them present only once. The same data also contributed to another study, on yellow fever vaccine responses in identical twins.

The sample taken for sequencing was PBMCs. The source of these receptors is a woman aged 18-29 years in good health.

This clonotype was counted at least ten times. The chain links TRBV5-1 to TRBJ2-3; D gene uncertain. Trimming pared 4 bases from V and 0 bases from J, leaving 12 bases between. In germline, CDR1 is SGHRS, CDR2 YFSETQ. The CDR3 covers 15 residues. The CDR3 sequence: CASSAPPASTDTQYF. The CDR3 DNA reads TGCGCCAGCAGCGCCCCCCCGGCTAGCACAGATACGCAGTATTTT.

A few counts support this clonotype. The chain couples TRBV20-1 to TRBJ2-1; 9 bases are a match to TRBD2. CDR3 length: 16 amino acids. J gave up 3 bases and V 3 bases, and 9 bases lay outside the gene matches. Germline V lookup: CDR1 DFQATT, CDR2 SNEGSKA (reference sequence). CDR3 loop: CSASFPISGSYNEQFF. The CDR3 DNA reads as TGCAGTGCTAGCTTCCCCATTAGCGGGAGCTACAATGAGCAGTTCTTC.

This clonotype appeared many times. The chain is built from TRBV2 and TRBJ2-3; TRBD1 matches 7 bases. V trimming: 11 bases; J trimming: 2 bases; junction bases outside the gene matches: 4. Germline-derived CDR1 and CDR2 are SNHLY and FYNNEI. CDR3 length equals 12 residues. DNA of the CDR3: TGTGCCGGCGGACAGGTCACAGATACGCAGTATTTT. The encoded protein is CAGGQVTDTQYF.

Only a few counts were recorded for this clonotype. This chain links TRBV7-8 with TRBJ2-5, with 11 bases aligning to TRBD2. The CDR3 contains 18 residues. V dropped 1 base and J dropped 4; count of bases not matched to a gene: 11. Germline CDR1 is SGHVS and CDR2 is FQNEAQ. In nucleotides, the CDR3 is TGTGCCAGCAGCTTAGTGAGGCAACTAGCGGGAGCGGGAGAGACCCAGTACTTC. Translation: CASSLVRQLAGAGETQYF.

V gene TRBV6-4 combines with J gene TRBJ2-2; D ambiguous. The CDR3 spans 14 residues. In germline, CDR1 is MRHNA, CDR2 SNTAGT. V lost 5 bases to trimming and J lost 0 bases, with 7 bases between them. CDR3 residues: CASSTTTNTGELFF. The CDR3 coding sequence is TGTGCCAGCAGTACTACTACGAACACCGGGGAGCTGTTTTTT.

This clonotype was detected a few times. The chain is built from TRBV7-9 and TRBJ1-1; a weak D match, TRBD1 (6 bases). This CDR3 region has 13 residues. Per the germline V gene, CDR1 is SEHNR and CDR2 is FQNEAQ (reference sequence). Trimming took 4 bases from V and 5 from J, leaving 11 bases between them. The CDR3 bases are TGTGCCAGCAGCTCCCCAGGGGCGACTGAAGCTTTCTTT. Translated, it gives CASSSPGATEAFF.

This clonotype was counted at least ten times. This CDR3 reads CATSTPYFEQYF. DNA of the CDR3: TGTGCCACCAGCACCCCATACTTCGAGCAGTACTTC. The chain uses TRBV15 and TRBJ2-7; D not resolved. V lost 4 bases and J 6 bases, leaving 10 bases between the germline ends. Germline V gene data show CDR1 as LNHNV and CDR2 as YYDKDF (reference sequence). The CDR3 is made up of 12 amino acids. Looking up the rest from reference TRBV15 and TRBJ2-7 gives the full variable domain: DAMVIQNPRYQVTQFGKPVTLSCSQTLNHNVMYWYQQKSSQAPKLLFHYYDKDFNNEADTPDNFQSRRPNTSFCFLDIRSPGLGDTAMYLCATSTPYFEQYFGPGTRLTVT.

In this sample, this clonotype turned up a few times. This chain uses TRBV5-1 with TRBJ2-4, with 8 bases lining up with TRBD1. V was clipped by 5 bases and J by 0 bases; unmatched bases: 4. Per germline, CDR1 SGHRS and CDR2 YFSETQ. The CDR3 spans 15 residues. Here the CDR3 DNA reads TGCGCCAGCAGGGGGACAGGCCTAGCCAAAAACATTCAGTACTTC. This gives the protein CASRGTGLAKNIQYF.

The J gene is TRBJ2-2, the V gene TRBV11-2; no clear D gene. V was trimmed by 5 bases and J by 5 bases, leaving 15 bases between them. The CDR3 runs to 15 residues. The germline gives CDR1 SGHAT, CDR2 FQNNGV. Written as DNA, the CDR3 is TGTGCCAGCAGCCGGCGGCAGGTTGGGACCGGGGAGCTGTTTTTT. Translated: CASSRRQVGTGELFF.

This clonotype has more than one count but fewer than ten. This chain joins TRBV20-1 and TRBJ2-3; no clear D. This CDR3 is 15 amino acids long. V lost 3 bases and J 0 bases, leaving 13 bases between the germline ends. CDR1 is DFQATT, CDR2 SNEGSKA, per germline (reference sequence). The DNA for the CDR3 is TGCAGTGCTAGGTCGATTTCCTCTAGCACAGATACGCAGTATTTT. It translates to CSARSISSSTDTQYF.

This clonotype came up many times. The CDR3 loop is CASSFLVTGANTGELFF. The DNA of the CDR3 is TGTGCCAGCAGTTTTTTGGTGACAGGCGCGAACACCGGGGAGCTGTTTTTT. The chain combines TRBV12-3 or TRBV12-4 with TRBJ2-2; a weak D match, TRBD1 (6 bases). V was clipped by 3 bases and J by 0 bases, with 14 bases between them. The CDR3 is made up of 17 amino acids.

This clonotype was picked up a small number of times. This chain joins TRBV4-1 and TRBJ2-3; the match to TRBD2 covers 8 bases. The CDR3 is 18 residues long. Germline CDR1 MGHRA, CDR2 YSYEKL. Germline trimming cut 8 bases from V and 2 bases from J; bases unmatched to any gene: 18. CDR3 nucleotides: TGCGCCAGCCGCATTAAACCAGCGGGGGCCGACTCCACAGATACGCAGTATTTT. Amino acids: CASRIKPAGADSTDTQYF.

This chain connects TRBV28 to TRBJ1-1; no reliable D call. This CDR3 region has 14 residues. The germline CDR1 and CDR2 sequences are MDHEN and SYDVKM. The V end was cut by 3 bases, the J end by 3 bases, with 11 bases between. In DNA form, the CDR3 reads TGTGCCAGCAGTTTTCTCCGGACCCACACTGAAGCTTTCTTT. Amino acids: CASSFLRTHTEAFF.

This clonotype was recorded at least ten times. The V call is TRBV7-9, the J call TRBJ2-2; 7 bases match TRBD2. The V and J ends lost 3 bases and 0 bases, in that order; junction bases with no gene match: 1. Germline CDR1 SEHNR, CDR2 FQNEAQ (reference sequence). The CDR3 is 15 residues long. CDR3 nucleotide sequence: TGTGCCAGCAGCTTGCTAGCGGCGAACACCGGGGAGCTGTTTTTT. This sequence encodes CASSLLAANTGELFF.

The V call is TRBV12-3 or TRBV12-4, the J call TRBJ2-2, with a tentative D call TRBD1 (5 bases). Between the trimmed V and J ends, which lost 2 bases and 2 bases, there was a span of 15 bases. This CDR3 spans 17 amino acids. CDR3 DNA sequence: TGTGCCAGCAGTTTACCAGGCAGGGCCCTTAACACCGGGGAGCTGTTTTTT. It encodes CASSLPGRALNTGELFF.

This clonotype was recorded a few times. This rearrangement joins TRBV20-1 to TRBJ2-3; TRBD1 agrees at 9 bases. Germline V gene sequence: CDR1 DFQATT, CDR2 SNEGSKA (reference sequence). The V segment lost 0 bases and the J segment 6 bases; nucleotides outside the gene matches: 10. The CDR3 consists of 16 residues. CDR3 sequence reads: CSARDPGQGSYDTQYF. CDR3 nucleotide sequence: TGCAGTGCTAGAGATCCCGGACAGGGGAGTTACGATACGCAGTATTTT.

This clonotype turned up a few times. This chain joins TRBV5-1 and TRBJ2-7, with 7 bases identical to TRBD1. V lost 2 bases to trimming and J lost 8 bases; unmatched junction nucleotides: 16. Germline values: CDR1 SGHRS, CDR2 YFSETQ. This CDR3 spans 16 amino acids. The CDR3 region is CASSFPTGTENTKQYF. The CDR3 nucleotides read TGCGCCAGCAGCTTCCCAACCGGGACAGAGAATACGAAGCAGTACTTC. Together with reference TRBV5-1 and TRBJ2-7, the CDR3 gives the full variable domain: KAGVTQTPRYLIKTRGQQVTLSCSPISGHRSVSWYQQTPGQGLQFLFEYFSETQRNKGNFPGRFSGRQFSNSRSEMNVSTLELGDSALYLCASSFPTGTENTKQYFGPGTRLTVT.

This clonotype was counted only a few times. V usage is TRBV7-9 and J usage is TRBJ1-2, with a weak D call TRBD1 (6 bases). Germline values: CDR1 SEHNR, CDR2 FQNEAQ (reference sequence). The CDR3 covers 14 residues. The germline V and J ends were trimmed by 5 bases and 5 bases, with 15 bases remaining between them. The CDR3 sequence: CASSGRRTEYGYTF. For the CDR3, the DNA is TGTGCCAGCAGCGGACGGAGGACAGAATATGGCTACACCTTC.

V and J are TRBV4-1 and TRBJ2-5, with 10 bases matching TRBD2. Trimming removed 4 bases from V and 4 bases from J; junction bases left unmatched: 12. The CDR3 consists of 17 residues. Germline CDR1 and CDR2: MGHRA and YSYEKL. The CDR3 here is CASSPRIAGGVSETQYF. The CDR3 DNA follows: TGCGCCAGCAGCCCCCGGATAGCGGGAGGAGTCTCAGAGACCCAGTACTTC.

The CDR3 loop reads CASSEGHPNYGYTF. CDR3 coding DNA: TGTGCCAGCAGTGAAGGGCACCCTAACTATGGCTACACCTTC. V and J are TRBV25-1 and TRBJ1-2; D unclear. V was clipped by 2 bases and J by 0 bases, with 7 bases between them. Germline V gives CDR1 MGHDK, CDR2 SYGVNS. The CDR3 is made up of 14 amino acids.

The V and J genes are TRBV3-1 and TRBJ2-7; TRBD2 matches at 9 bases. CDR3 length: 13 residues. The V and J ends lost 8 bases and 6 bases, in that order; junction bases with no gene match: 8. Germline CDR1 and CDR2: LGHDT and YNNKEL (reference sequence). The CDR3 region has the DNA TGTGCCAGCTTAAACGGAGCGGGAGGCGAGCAGTACTTC. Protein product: CASLNGAGGEQYF.

CDR3 sequence reads: CSARGASSGANVLTF. In nucleotides, the CDR3 is TGCAGTGCTAGAGGTGCGTCCTCTGGGGCCAACGTCCTGACTTTC. The chain carries TRBV20-1 and TRBJ2-6; D not certain. The V end was cut by 1 base, the J end by 0 bases, with 7 bases between. The germline V gene has CDR1 DFQATT and CDR2 SNEGSKA (reference sequence). The CDR3 covers 15 residues.

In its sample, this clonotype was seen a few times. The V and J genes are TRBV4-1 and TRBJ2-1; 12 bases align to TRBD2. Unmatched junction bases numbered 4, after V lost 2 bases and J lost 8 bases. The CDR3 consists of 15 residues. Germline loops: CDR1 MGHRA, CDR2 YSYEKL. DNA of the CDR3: TGCGCCAGCAGCCAACCGACTAGCGGGAGCTATGAGCAGTTCTTC. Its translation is CASSQPTSGSYEQFF.

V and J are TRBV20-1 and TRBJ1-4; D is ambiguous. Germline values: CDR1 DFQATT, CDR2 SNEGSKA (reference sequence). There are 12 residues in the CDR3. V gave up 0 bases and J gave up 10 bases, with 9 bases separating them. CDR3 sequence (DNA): TGCAGTGCTAGAGATCGGTGGGGAAAACTGTTTTTT. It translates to CSARDRWGKLFF.

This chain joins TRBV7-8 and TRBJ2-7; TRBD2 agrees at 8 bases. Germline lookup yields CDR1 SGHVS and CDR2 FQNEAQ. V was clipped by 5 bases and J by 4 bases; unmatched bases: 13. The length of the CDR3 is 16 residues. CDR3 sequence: CASSPQTASGSYEQYF. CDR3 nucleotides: TGTGCCAGCAGCCCCCAGACTGCCAGCGGGAGTTACGAGCAGTACTTC.

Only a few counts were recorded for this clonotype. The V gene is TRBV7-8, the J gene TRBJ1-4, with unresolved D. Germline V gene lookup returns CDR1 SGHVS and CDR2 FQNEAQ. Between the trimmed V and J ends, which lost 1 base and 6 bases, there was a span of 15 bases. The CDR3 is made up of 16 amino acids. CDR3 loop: CASSLGKGRADEKLFF. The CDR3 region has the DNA TGTGCCAGCAGCTTAGGGAAAGGGAGGGCAGATGAAAAACTGTTTTTT.

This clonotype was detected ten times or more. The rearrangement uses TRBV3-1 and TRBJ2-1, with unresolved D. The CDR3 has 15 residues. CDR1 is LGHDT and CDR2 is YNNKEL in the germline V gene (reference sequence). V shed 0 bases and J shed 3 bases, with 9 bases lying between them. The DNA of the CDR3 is TGTGCCAGCAGCCAAGAGGGCGCTGGCTACAATGAGCAGTTCTTC. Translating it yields CASSQEGAGYNEQFF.

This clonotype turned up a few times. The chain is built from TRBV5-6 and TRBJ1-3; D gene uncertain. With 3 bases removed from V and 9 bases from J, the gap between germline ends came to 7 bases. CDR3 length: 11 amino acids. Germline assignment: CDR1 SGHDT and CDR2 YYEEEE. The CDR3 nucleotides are TGTGCCAGCAGCTCCAGTTCCACCATATATTTT. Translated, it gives CASSSSSTIYF. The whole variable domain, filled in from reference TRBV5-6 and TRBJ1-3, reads DAGVTQSPTHLIKTRGQQVTLRCSPKSGHDTVSWYQQALGQGPQFIFQYYEEEERQRGNFPDRFSGHQFPNYSSELNVNALLLGDSALYLCASSSSSTIYFGEGSWLTVV.

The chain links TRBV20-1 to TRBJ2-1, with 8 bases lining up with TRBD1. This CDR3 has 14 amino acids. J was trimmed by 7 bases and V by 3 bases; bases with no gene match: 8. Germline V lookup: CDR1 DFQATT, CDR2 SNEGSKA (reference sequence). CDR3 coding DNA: TGCAGTGCTAGGCGGCAGGGGGCGAAGAATGAGCAGTTCTTC. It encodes CSARRQGAKNEQFF.

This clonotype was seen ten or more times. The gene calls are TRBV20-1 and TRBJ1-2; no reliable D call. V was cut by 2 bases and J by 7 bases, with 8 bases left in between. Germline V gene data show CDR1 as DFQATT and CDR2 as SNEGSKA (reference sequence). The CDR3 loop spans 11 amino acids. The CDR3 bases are TGCAGTGCTAGAAGTGCCGGTGGCTACACCTTC. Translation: CSARSAGGYTF.

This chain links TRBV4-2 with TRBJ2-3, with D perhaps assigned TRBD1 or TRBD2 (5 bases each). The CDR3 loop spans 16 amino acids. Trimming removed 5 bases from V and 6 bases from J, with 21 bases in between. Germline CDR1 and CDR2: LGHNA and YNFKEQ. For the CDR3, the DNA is TGTGCCAGCAGCTCGCCCGGGACCAGGAATGAGGATACGCAGTATTTT. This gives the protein CASSSPGTRNEDTQYF.